What follows are 2 T cell receptor beta chains derived from one specimen sequenced in a study of chemoradiotherapy in HPV16-positive cancers. The method was immunoSEQ multiplex PCR; TCRdb's version includes in-frame clones alone and lacks a portion of them. In the table there are tens of thousands of clones, 90% of which are singletons. The material was blood, obtained from a patient who underwent chemoradiotherapy. The receptor set was obtained from a human donor with HPV-associated anogenital cancer.

This clone occurred a few times. The V call is TRBV7-9, the J call TRBJ1-2; weak D call: TRBD1 (5 bases). V was shortened by 1 base and J by 5 bases, with 11 bases between the two germline ends. This CDR3 region has 14 residues. Germline loops: CDR1 SEHNR, CDR2 FQNEAQ (reference sequence). Written as DNA, the CDR3 is TGTGCCAGCAGCTTAGTAGGGGTCGGGTATGGCTACACCTTC. The encoded protein is CASSLVGVGYGYTF.

V usage is TRBV7-2 and J usage is TRBJ2-7, with TRBD2 matching over 12 bases. The length of the CDR3 is 16 residues. Germline CDR1 is SGHTA and CDR2 is FQGNSA. J lost 2 bases, V lost 5 bases, and 7 bases had no gene match. CDR3 sequence (DNA): TGTGCCAGCAGCCTCCACTCTAGCGGGGGGGCCTACGAGCAGTACTTC. Its translation is CASSLHSSGGAYEQYF.